This TCR beta chain came from a study of CD8 T cells in ankylosing spondylitis. This clonotype was observed at least ten times. Its target is unknown. A single record per CDR3 protein comes from TCRdb applying MiXCR to the 5' RACE reads. The table records 700,000 to 1,000,000 distinct CDR3 sequences, 12% of them present only once. General observations from the study: Several highly homologous variants made up a TCR beta motif that seemed to typify ankylosing spondylitis blood. Past research had described some motif variants in reactive arthritis synovial fluid and blood.

V lost 7 bases, J lost 0 bases, and 5 bases stayed unmatched. Germline V lookup: CDR1 LGHNA, CDR2 YSLEER. CDR3 length: 17 residues. V usage is TRBV4-3 and J usage is TRBJ2-1; 14 positions match TRBD2. Specimen: blood, either unsorted or a sorted T cell fraction (not recorded which). The sequence derives from a male donor with ankylosing spondylitis. This CDR3 reads CASTRLAGGSSYNEQFF. DNA of the CDR3: TGCGCCAGCACCAGACTAGCGGGAGGGAGCTCCTACAATGAGCAGTTCTTC.